The next 22 T cell receptor beta chains were all read from a single sample in a study of blood T cell repertoires in COVID-19. TCRdb's table, derived via immunoSEQ multiplex PCR, lists solely in-frame clones and lacks some. The data show about 200,000 clones, approximately 80% seen once. The sample taken for sequencing was peripheral blood. These TCRs come from a human donor with acute or convalescent COVID-19. The donor label of this sample is uncertain.

The V call is TRBV24-1, the J call TRBJ1-1, with 8 nucleotides matching TRBD1. The J segment lost 7 bases and the V segment lost 0 bases, leaving 6 bases of the junction unmatched. CDR1 is KGHDR, CDR2 SFDVKD, per germline. CDR3 length: 15 amino acids. CDR3 amino acids: CATSDLVRGPSEAFF. The DNA of the CDR3 is TGTGCCACCAGTGATTTGGTCAGGGGGCCTAGTGAAGCTTTCTTT.

The chain has TRBV29-1 and TRBJ1-2; D is possibly TRBD1 (5 bases). Germline CDR1 reads SQVTM; CDR2 reads ANQGSEA. V dropped 4 bases and J dropped 5 bases, with 14 bases sitting between them. CDR3 length: 13 amino acids. CDR3 residues: CSVGGGAGYGYTF. The CDR3 bases are TGCAGCGTTGGAGGAGGGGCCGGGTATGGCTACACCTTC.

CDR3 protein: CASSTTGALLTSYGYTF. CDR3 sequence (DNA): TGTGCCAGTAGTACTACAGGGGCTCTCCTTACTTCGTATGGCTACACCTTC. The chain recombines TRBV19 with TRBJ1-2; TRBD1 agrees at 7 bases. J gave up 5 bases and V 4 bases, and 16 bases lay outside the gene matches. The length of the CDR3 is 17 residues. The germline CDR1 and CDR2 sequences are LNHDA and SQIVND (reference sequence).

The chain is built from TRBV4-2 and TRBJ2-5, with 10 bases that match TRBD2. CDR3 length: 21 residues. Germline assignment: CDR1 LGHNA and CDR2 YNFKEQ. V gave up 0 bases and J gave up 5 bases; unmatched junction bases: 21. CDR3: CASSQDPSPRLAGVGRETQYF. The CDR3 DNA is TGTGCCAGCAGCCAAGATCCTTCCCCTAGGCTAGCGGGAGTTGGTCGGGAGACCCAGTACTTC.

This clone was detected only a few times. The V and J genes are TRBV6-4 and TRBJ2-2, with D possibly being TRBD2 (6 bases). This CDR3 comprises 15 residues. Trimming took off 7 bases at V and 4 bases at J, with 16 bases between the two ends. From germline, CDR1 is MRHNA and CDR2 SNTAGT. CDR3 sequence (DNA): TGTGCCAGCAAGGAAGAGGGAGCGGGCACCGGGGAGCTGTTTTTT. Amino acids: CASKEEGAGTGELFF.

The chain combines TRBV9 with TRBJ1-1; D is unresolved. Per the germline V gene, CDR1 is SGDLS and CDR2 is YYNGEE. The CDR3 is 15 residues long. Trimming removed 0 bases from V and 0 bases from J, with 9 bases in between. CDR3 in amino acids: CASSVDPGMNTEAFF. DNA for the CDR3: TGTGCCAGCAGCGTAGACCCGGGTATGAACACTGAAGCTTTCTTT.

The CDR3 DNA reads as TGTGCCAGCAGCCACTTAATTTACAATGAGCAGTTCTTC. Encoded protein: CASSHLIYNEQFF. The rearrangement uses TRBV3-1 (or the pseudogene TRBV3-2) and TRBJ2-1; no reliable D call. CDR1 is LGHDT and CDR2 is YNNKEL in the germline V gene (reference sequence). The CDR3 contains 13 residues. V lost 3 bases to trimming and J lost 4 bases, with 7 bases between them.

J is TRBJ2-3 and V is TRBV6-2 or TRBV6-3; D gene uncertain. The CDR3 runs 13 residues. The germline gives CDR1 MNHEY, CDR2 SVGEGT. Trimming removed 5 bases at V and 8 bases at J, with 14 bases between. For the CDR3, the DNA is TGTGCCAGCAGTACCCAGTCACCAGGTACGCAGTATTTT. This translates into CASSTQSPGTQYF.

This chain uses TRBV21-1 with TRBJ1-5. TRBV21-1 is annotated as a pseudogene. The CDR3 consists of 17 residues. The DNA of the CDR3 is TGTGCCAGCAGCACCCCTCTTTCGAGCCCTGCTAATCAGCCCCAGCATTTT. It is translated as CASSTPLSSPANQPQHF.

The chain couples TRBV10-3 to TRBJ2-3, with 11 bases fitting TRBD2. This CDR3 has 16 amino acids. V dropped 5 bases and J dropped 2; count of bases not matched to a gene: 6. Germline CDR1 is ENHRY and CDR2 is SYGVKD. The CDR3: CAISLIAGGFTDTQYF. The CDR3 coding sequence is TGTGCCATCAGTCTAATAGCGGGAGGGTTCACAGATACGCAGTATTTT.

On this clone itself: Other nucleotide sequences from this sample produce the same CDR3. The rearrangement joins TRBV5-6 to TRBJ1-5; possibly TRBD1 for D (6 bases). V was shortened by 4 bases and J by 0 bases, with 11 bases between the two germline ends. The germline V gene has CDR1 SGHDT and CDR2 YYEEEE. This CDR3 spans 15 amino acids. The CDR3 DNA sequence: TGTGCCAGCAGCCCCAGGGGTTATAGCAATCAGCCCCAGCATTTT. Its translation is CASSPRGYSNQPQHF.

The J gene is TRBJ2-2, the V gene TRBV2; a weak D match, TRBD2 (5 bases). The CDR3 is 16 residues long. V lost 3 bases, J lost 1 base, and 12 bases lay in between. The germline V gene has CDR1 SNHLY and CDR2 FYNNEI. The CDR3, as DNA: TGTGCCAGCAGTGATGGACGGGGAAGGAACACCGGGGAGCTGTTTTTT. Translating gives CASSDGRGRNTGELFF.

The chain uses TRBV19 and TRBJ2-7, with D tentatively TRBD1 (6 bases). The V and J ends lost 4 bases and 3 bases respectively, with 10 bases between them. Per germline, CDR1 LNHDA and CDR2 SQIVND (reference sequence). The CDR3 extends over 13 amino acids. CDR3: CASSNRVSYEQYF. CDR3 DNA: TGTGCCAGTAGTAACAGGGTCAGCTACGAGCAGTACTTC.

The V and J genes are TRBV19 and TRBJ1-6, with D perhaps matching TRBD1 (5 bases). The CDR3 has 17 residues. Looked up from germline, CDR1 is LNHDA and CDR2 is SQIVND (reference sequence). Trimming removed 3 bases from V and 5 bases from J, with 17 bases in between. As DNA, the CDR3 is TGTGCCAGTAGTATGAGACAGTTCTCCGGGCATAATTCACCCCTCCACTTT. Translation: CASSMRQFSGHNSPLHF.

The chain links TRBV6-6 to TRBJ1-2, with a possible D match to TRBD1 (6 bases). Trimming stripped 8 bases from V and 8 bases from J, with 15 bases between. The CDR3 has 12 residues. Germline V lookup: CDR1 MNHNY, CDR2 SVGAGI (reference sequence). In nucleotides, the CDR3 is TGTGCCAGCTGTTTGGGGGGGGCCGGCTACACCTTC. Its translation is CASCLGGAGYTF.

The V call is TRBV3-1 (or the pseudogene TRBV3-2), the J call TRBJ1-1, with D possibly TRBD1 on 5 matching bases. Trimming left V 4 bases short and J 11 bases short, with 20 bases between. The CDR3 extends over 14 amino acids. Germline assignment: CDR1 LGHDT and CDR2 YNNKEL (reference sequence). The CDR3 bases are TGTGCCAGCAGCCGGGGGGACTCCGAATTGGGGGCTTTCTTT. Protein sequence: CASSRGDSELGAFF.

V gene TRBV4-2 combines with J gene TRBJ2-7; 10 bases are shared with TRBD2. From germline, CDR1 is LGHNA and CDR2 YNFKEQ. The CDR3 spans 14 residues. The J segment lost 0 bases and the V segment lost 4 bases, leaving 0 bases of the junction unmatched. CDR3 region: CASSPSGSSYEQYF. In DNA form, the CDR3 reads TGTGCCAGCAGCCCTAGCGGGAGCTCCTACGAGCAGTACTTC.

The chain recombines TRBV10-3 with TRBJ1-2; 10 bases are shared with TRBD1. J lost 8 bases, V lost 4 bases, and 7 bases had no gene match. Per germline, CDR1 ENHRY and CDR2 SYGVKD. The CDR3 extends over 14 amino acids. The CDR3, as DNA: TGTGCCATCAGTGGTGGGACAGGGGTAGGGGGCTACACCTTC. Protein sequence: CAISGGTGVGGYTF.

The count of this clone is one. The rearrangement uses TRBV6-5 and TRBJ1-4; D is perhaps TRBD1 (5 bases). V lost 5 bases and J 8 bases, leaving 12 bases between the germline ends. CDR1 is MNHEY and CDR2 is SVGAGI in the germline V gene. This CDR3 is built from 13 residues. CDR3 in DNA: TGTGCCAGCAGTCCCAGGGTTGCCGAAAAACTGTTTTTT. It specifies CASSPRVAEKLFF.

The chain carries TRBV6-5 and TRBJ2-2; no reliable D call. The CDR3 is 12 amino acids. Trimming took 6 bases from V and 9 from J, leaving 11 bases between them. Germline values: CDR1 MNHEY, CDR2 SVGAGI. The CDR3 loop is CASSPLERELFF. The CDR3 DNA is TGTGCCAGCAGCCCCTTGGAGAGGGAGCTGTTTTTT.

The rearrangement joins TRBV6-5 to TRBJ1-5; D is possibly TRBD1 (6 bases). This CDR3 spans 14 amino acids. With 6 bases removed from V and 9 bases from J, the gap between germline ends came to 18 bases. Per germline, CDR1 MNHEY and CDR2 SVGAGI. The CDR3 loop is CASSATGSRRPQHF. Here the CDR3 DNA reads TGTGCCAGCAGCGCCACAGGGAGTAGGCGGCCCCAGCATTTT.

This clone was detected many times. The chain joins TRBV6-2 or TRBV6-3 to TRBJ2-3, with 7 positions matching TRBD1. V lost 6 bases and J lost 6; bases outside the gene matches: 18. CDR3 size: 17 residues. Germline loops: CDR1 MNHEY, CDR2 SVGEGT. CDR3 amino acids: CASSPRQGGGIRDTQYF. CDR3 DNA: TGTGCCAGCAGCCCTCGACAGGGCGGTGGTATTAGGGATACGCAGTATTTT.